Described below is a single TCR beta chain sequence and its context. What it recognizes is unknown. For the second PCR, which ran for about 7 to 12 cycles, a sample-barcoded 5' primer and a J-beta primer mix were used. TCRdb re-called the 5' RACE reads with MiXCR, one entry per CDR3 protein. This table has around 1,800,000 distinct CDR3 sequences, about 39% appearing once. V lost 6 bases and J lost 6, with 17 bases in between. From germline, CDR1 is WSHSY and CDR2 SAAADI. The CDR3 contains 14 residues. This sample stems from a study of blood T cells in healthy people across ages. Study results and caveats: Calculation of diversity from one million T cells yielded estimates considered to be underestimates. There were more naive CD4+ cells and higher diversity in long-lived donors than in aged donors.

This chain links TRBV10-2 with TRBJ1-1, with D maybe TRBD1 (5 bases). The receptor was derived from a human donor in good health. The specimen sequenced was blood. The CDR3 is CASRVGQGIPEAFF. The CDR3 region has the DNA TGCGCCAGCAGGGTAGGGCAGGGTATTCCTGAAGCTTTCTTT.